This is a list of T cell receptor beta chains from one sample in a study of T cells in narcolepsy. Using immunoSEQ multiplex PCR, the repertoire was profiled, and TCRdb retains in-frame clones only, with some absent. The table includes fewer than 25,000 clones, about 82% detected once. The sample comprised memory (CD45RA-) CD4+ T cells from blood. These receptor sequences come from a human donor in good health. The CDR3 runs from the conserved cysteine through the conserved F or W.

v_call	cdr3_length	j_call	cdr3_aa
TRBV19	14	TRBJ1-2	CASRGQAESYGYTF
TRBV18	17	TRBJ1-6	CASSSRTGRSYNSPLHF
TRBV30	13	TRBJ1-3	CALTGGSGNTIYF
TRBV6-1	14	TRBJ2-7	CASRRTGGSYEQYF
TRBV7-9	12	TRBJ2-7	CASNGGSYEQYF
TRBV7-2	12	TRBJ2-1	CASSRAGGEQFF
TRBV30	14	TRBJ2-5	CAWSAVAGGETQYF
TRBV9	13	TRBJ2-1	CASSLDQTNEQFF
TRBV7-2	15	TRBJ1-5	CASSQGGQSNQPQHF
TRBV6-1	15	TRBJ2-3	CASSARTGGMDTQYF
TRBV15	14	TRBJ1-1	CATSREQANTEAFF